The present T cell receptor beta chain was sequenced within a study of blood T cell repertoires in COVID-19. How the authors handled the data: Nucleated cell number was recorded as an estimate derived from reference gene primer amplification. Produced via immunoSEQ multiplex PCR; TCRdb's table is partial and in-frame only. V and J calls and clone size are as listed in that table; D and trimming were resolved from the DNA. The repertoire includes roughly 390,000 clones, 85% of them detected once, and roughly 3.7% sits in the top ten. The source of this sequence is a woman aged 18-29 years with acute or convalescent COVID-19. The specimen was peripheral blood.

Here the CDR3 DNA reads TGTGCCAGCAAATTAGCGGGAGGGGTTACGCAGTATTTT. Its protein product is CASKLAGGVTQYF. The V gene is TRBV12-3 or TRBV12-4, the J gene TRBJ2-3; 11 bases are shared with TRBD2. The CDR3 is made up of 13 amino acids. The V segment lost 7 bases and the J segment 8 bases; nucleotides outside the gene matches: 5.